Here is one T cell receptor (beta chain) with its context. Its antigen is unknown. The assay was immunoSEQ multiplex PCR, and TCRdb's table has in-frame clones only and misses some. The sample lists over a million clones; about 75% were seen once. The CDR3 covers 13 residues. From germline, CDR1 is LNHDA and CDR2 SQIVND (reference sequence). V lost 9 bases and J lost 0, with 12 bases in between. This sample was included in a study of shared clonotypes between healthy human individuals. Overall study: Three plates were used per donor for CD4 naive, three for CD4 memory, two for CD8 naive and one for CD8 memory.

General study points: Researchers sampled only blood; tissue repertoires likely differ. Of the naive CD4 clonotypes, around 4.7% were shared across several donors. The four-donor shared clonotypes exceeded non-shared clonotypes in generation probability, with non-shared ones scoring lower.

The chain uses TRBV19 and TRBJ2-7, with unresolved D. Sequenced: memory CD4+ T cells sorted from blood. Subset defined: CD45RA-negative fraction. This receptor was obtained from a man between 18 and 29 years old in good health. CDR3 DNA: TGTGCCAGCCTTTCTCCCTTCTCCTACGAGCAGTACTTC. As protein: CASLSPFSYEQYF. Full variable domain (outside the CDR3, taken from reference TRBV19 and TRBJ2-7): DGGITQSPKYLFRKEGQNVTLSCEQNLNHDAMYWYRQDPGQGLRLIYYSQIVNDFQKGDIAEGYSVSREKKESFPLTVTSAQKNPTAFYLCASLSPFSYEQYFGPGTRLTVT.